This T cell receptor beta chain emerged from a study of T cell responses to AZD1222 COVID-19 vaccine. Data came from immunoSEQ multiplex PCR; TCRdb stores just in-frame clones and leaves some out. The profile covers nearly 110,000 clones, with almost 90% appearing a single time and approximately 5% taken by the ten largest. As concerns this clone: Its target is unknown.

Regarding the study as a whole: Females made up more of the donors, who were largely white British, and clonal diversity may have come out too low.

In germline, CDR1 is SNHLY, CDR2 FYNNEI. This CDR3 is 14 amino acids long. Trimming pared 0 bases from V and 10 bases from J, leaving 12 bases between. The material sequenced was peripheral blood, taken on day 0 of AZD1222 vaccination. The TCR originated in an adult in good health. The rearrangement joins TRBV2 to TRBJ1-4; D ambiguous. DNA for the CDR3: TGTGCCAGCAGTGAAGCGCCGGAATCTGGAAAACTGTTTTTT. As protein: CASSEAPESGKLFF.